The present entry profiles one T cell receptor (beta chain) with its context. What it binds is not known. The sort gate was single viable CD3+CD4+CD8-CD45RO+ cells for memory CD4+ T cells. Positive selection with CD4 microbeads enriched total CD4+ T cells. The data are from a study of memory CD4+ T cells and cytomegalovirus serostatus. Here immunoSEQ multiplex PCR was the method, and the copy in TCRdb shows in-frame clones only, minus some. The sample consists of 45,000 to 65,000 clones, over 75% of them appearing once. Findings and limits, study-wide: The CMV-associated TCR signature appears largely within the CD4+ memory repertoire.

V dropped 4 bases and J dropped 0 bases, with 28 bases sitting between them. Germline V gene sequence: CDR1 MNHEY, CDR2 SMNVEV (reference sequence). The CDR3 spans 22 residues. The source of this sequence is an adult in good health and CMV-seronegative. The gene calls are TRBV27 and TRBJ1-6; D call uncertain. Sequencing was carried out using memory CD4+ T cells from blood. Here the CDR3 DNA reads TGTGCCAGCAGTTCCCGAGGCCGTCGCCTGTCGATCGGTAGCTCCTATAATTCACCCCTCCACTTT. Residues: CASSSRGRRLSIGSSYNSPLHF.